These T cell receptor beta chains were read from a single sample in a study of shared clonotypes between healthy human individuals. Some clones are missing from TCRdb's copy, which holds only in-frame ones; the method was immunoSEQ multiplex PCR. Here the sample spans fewer than 2.5 million clones, 80% to 95% being singletons. The source material was naive CD4+ T cells from PBMCs. The receptors originated from a man aged 18 to 30 in good health. Some clones in this sample may be carry-over from other donors' samples. Each CDR3 is given without its conserved first and last residue. A D gene is named only where the DNA matches it firmly.

CDR3,D,V,J
ASRPTGGAGTEAF,TRBD1,TRBV5-5,TRBJ1-1
ASRDPIVPNNEQF,-,TRBV6-1,TRBJ2-1
ASSSRQGDGGELF,TRBD1,TRBV18,TRBJ2-2
SNARGAGDTQY,-,TRBV6-1,TRBJ2-3
ASSLVVRETQY,-,TRBV7-2,TRBJ2-5
ASSPRTGEIGELF,TRBD1,TRBV9,TRBJ2-2
ASSRGQGSAEAF,-,TRBV7-9,TRBJ1-1
ASSFDRGSNTGELF,TRBD1,TRBV11-2,TRBJ2-2
ASSSRPSQGTREKLF,TRBD1,TRBV11-3,TRBJ1-4
ASSLAGGYEQY,-,TRBV7-2,TRBJ2-7
AITRTGIHSYEQY,TRBD1,TRBV10-3,TRBJ2-7
ASSRLLRVDEQY,-,TRBV4-1,TRBJ2-7
ASSGQPGHIYEQY,-,TRBV11-2,TRBJ2-7
ASSPREYGDTQY,TRBD2,TRBV4-2,TRBJ2-3
ASSYSTKGTQY,-,TRBV6-5,TRBJ2-3
ASSESNRDQPQH,-,TRBV2,TRBJ1-5
ASSFDRAGIADTQY,-,TRBV7-2,TRBJ2-3
ATSTHRGRETQY,-,TRBV15,TRBJ2-5
ASSNRRAAGADTQY,TRBD2,TRBV7-3,TRBJ2-3
ASGTTAQETQY,-,TRBV12-5,TRBJ2-5
ASSPGDRGNTEAF,TRBD1,TRBV4-2,TRBJ1-1
SAMGIRAF,-,TRBV20-1,TRBJ1-1
ASSPRQGRQETQY,TRBD1,TRBV2,TRBJ2-5
ASKTPGPGNTEAF,-,TRBV28,TRBJ1-1
ASSIVRVGRANYGYT,-,TRBV19,TRBJ1-2
ASIRTGNNQPQH,-,TRBV19,TRBJ1-5
ASSEMGFSGNTIY,-,TRBV6-1,TRBJ1-3
ATVDGTEAF,-,TRBV6-7,TRBJ1-1
AISLGAQETQY,-,TRBV10-3,TRBJ2-5
ASCREQF,-,TRBV6-6,TRBJ2-1
ASSLAGLAVYNEQF,TRBD2,TRBV5-1,TRBJ2-1
ASSEIGSNEQF,-,TRBV2,TRBJ2-1
ASSLTPNTEAF,-,TRBV25-1,TRBJ1-1
AWRLAGTDTQY,TRBD2,TRBV30,TRBJ2-3
ASSPIFGGQVVDEQF,-,TRBV18,TRBJ2-1
ASSDSNQPQH,-,TRBV6-1,TRBJ1-5
SVAIGTDTQY,-,TRBV29-1,TRBJ2-3
ASSFAPNQPQH,-,TRBV7-2,TRBJ1-5
ASMGIGGDTQY,-,TRBV2,TRBJ2-3
ASRSGRAETQY,TRBD2,TRBV7-2,TRBJ2-5
AIPKPGQHPFSNQPQH,-,TRBV6-4,TRBJ1-5
ASSPGLAGAGEQY,TRBD2,TRBV9,TRBJ2-7
ATSRGTPEAF,-,TRBV15,TRBJ1-1
ASSIQGVGEKLF,-,TRBV28,TRBJ1-4
ASSLGSTNEKLF,-,TRBV28,TRBJ1-4
ASSPLITDVGYT,-,TRBV27,TRBJ1-2
ASQGLAGAGNEQF,TRBD2,TRBV5-1,TRBJ2-1
ASSLYTGELF,-,TRBV28,TRBJ2-2
ASSRNDAGDTEAF,-,TRBV19,TRBJ1-1
ASSPLLARDTQY,TRBD2,TRBV18,TRBJ2-3
ASSQDLVPWDEVNEQF,-,TRBV4-2,TRBJ2-1
ASSTSRGSGELF,-,TRBV5-6,TRBJ2-2
ASSLWGRTGQFYEQY,-,TRBV5-6,TRBJ2-7
SVDEGGEKLF,-,TRBV29-1,TRBJ1-4
ASSLRDTDTQY,-,TRBV28,TRBJ2-3
ASSISRAGTHEQY,-,TRBV19,TRBJ2-7
ASSLLLGARGNTIY,-,TRBV28,TRBJ1-3
ASSWPSGINYEQY,TRBD2,TRBV11-2,TRBJ2-7